The T cell receptor (beta chain) under discussion was sequenced for a study of spatial heterogeneity in lung cancer (dated by TCRdb to between 2018 and 2021). A note on the overall study: The donors were some 70 patients from the lung TRACERx cohort who had early-stage, untreated non-small cell lung cancer. Beta-chain transcripts were consistently detected in greater numbers than alpha-chain transcripts, which likely reflected higher beta-chain transcript abundance. Follow-up PBMC samples were sequenced whenever available, with the median time to follow-up being about two years after resection. The study linked features of the TCR repertoire to counts of nonsynonymous mutations, which were determined by whole-exome sequencing of tumor tissue. In the raw uncorrected reads, each unique combination of TCR and UMI appeared on average more than ten times. Both alpha and beta chains were TCR-sequenced in 220 or so tumor regions, around 64 matched nontumor lung samples and some 56 PBMC samples obtained at surgery. In non-small cell lung cancer, the study quantitatively compared TCR alpha and beta repertoires across several tumor regions, matched nontumor lung, and blood. What the research found in general, with its limitations: Confirming at a functional level the hypothesis that regional TCRs recognize regional mutations was considered to require additional single-cell paired TCR alpha and beta sequencing. Only roughly 13 patients were included in the comparisons of baseline and follow-up blood repertoires. Ubiquitous expanded tumor TCRs showed up in blood more often at tumor resection than at routine follow-up.

This clonotype was seen once. Its antigen has not been determined. Base qualities are not recorded, but no much larger clone differs from it by a single base. One read alone makes for weak evidence. The method was 5' RACE. The sequencer listed for this sample is NextSeq 500. The TCR library protocol attached a unique molecular identifier to each TCR cDNA molecule to allow correction of PCR and sequencing errors. The original methods were these. Decombinator tools were used for TCR identification, UMI-based error correction and CDR3 extraction. Expanded TCRs were defined as those above a frequency of 2 per 1,000, corresponding to the top 1% of the tumor frequency distribution. Each repertoire was subsampled 100 times to 5,000 TCRs, after which Renyi diversity was computed with the R vegan package. To build CDR3 similarity networks, amino acid triplet string-kernel similarity was used, and CDR3s were connected when their pairwise similarity was above 0.82. Using fastp at Q25 and MiXCR, TCRdb reprocessed the public reads and kept productive beta chains. When rows share a CDR3 protein, they turn into one entry using the most common DNA and genes. TCRdb, not the original authors, processed these V and J calls. The sample table holds around 45,000 distinct CDR3 sequences, of which approximately 22% were seen once. Clones ranked in the top ten supply about 7% of the sample.

The germline V gene sets CDR1 to SNHLY and CDR2 to FYNNEI. The CDR3 has 11 amino acids, counting the end cysteine and phenylalanine. Solely the CDR3 DNA is kept, with 33 bases framed from the first base. Trimming costs V 1 base and J 13 bases, and their ends lie 7 bases apart. The time point label for this specimen denotes: blood at routine non-recurrence follow-up after resection. For TCR sequencing, whole RNA was extracted from tumor and nontumor lung tissue, or from cryopreserved PBMC samples, and no cell sorting was done. Patients were selected for TCR sequencing only if sufficient RNA was available from at least two tumor regions.

This clonotype was obtained from a female donor with early-stage non-small cell lung cancer. The sequencing used PBMCs, collected at follow-up. The chain links TRBV2 with TRBJ1-4; too little of a D gene remains to name it. The base sequence is TGTGCCAGCAGTGAAGAGGGTACACTGTTTTTT. This is translated as CASSEEGTLFF.